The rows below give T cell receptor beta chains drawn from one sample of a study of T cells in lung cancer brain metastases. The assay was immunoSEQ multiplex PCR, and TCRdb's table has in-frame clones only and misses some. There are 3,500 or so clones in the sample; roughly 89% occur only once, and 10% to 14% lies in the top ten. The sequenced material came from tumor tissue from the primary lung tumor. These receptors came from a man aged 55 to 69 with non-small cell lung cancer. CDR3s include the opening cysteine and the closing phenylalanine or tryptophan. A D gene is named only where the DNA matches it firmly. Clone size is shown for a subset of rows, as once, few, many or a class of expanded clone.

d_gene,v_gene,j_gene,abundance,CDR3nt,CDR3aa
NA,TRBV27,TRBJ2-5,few,TGTGCCAGCAGCCTCTTGGGAGAAGAGACCCAGTACTTC,CASSLLGEETQYF
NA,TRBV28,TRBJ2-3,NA,TGTGCCAGCAGTTTAGGTAGTTTTTACACAGATACGCAGTATTTT,CASSLGSFYTDTQYF
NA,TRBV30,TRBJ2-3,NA,TGTGCCTGGAGTGTTTTGGGATCCTTAACAGATACGCAGTATTTT,CAWSVLGSLTDTQYF
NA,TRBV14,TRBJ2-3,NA,TGTGCCAGCAGCCAAGGTCTGGGTTTCACAGATACGCAGTATTTT,CASSQGLGFTDTQYF
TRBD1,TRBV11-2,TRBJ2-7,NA,TGTGCCAGCAGCTTAGCATCAGGGGGCTATCCCTACGAGCAGTACTTC,CASSLASGGYPYEQYF
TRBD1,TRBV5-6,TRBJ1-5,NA,TGTGCCAGCAGCTTGGGGGCAGGGGGCGGCAATCAGCCCCAGCATTTT,CASSLGAGGGNQPQHF
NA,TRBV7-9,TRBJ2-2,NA,TGTGCCAGCAGCCCTACTCACGCGAACACCGGGGAGCTGTTTTTT,CASSPTHANTGELFF
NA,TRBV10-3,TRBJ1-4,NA,TGTGCCATCAGAGGAGCACCTAATGAAAAACTGTTTTTT,CAIRGAPNEKLFF
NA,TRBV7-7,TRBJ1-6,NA,TGTGCCAGCAGCCACGGTCTACGGGTCGCTAATTCACCCCTCCACTTT,CASSHGLRVANSPLHF
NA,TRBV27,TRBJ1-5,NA,TGTGCCAGCATCCAGCCCCAGCATTTT,CASIQPQHF
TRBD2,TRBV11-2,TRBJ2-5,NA,TGTGCCAGCAGCTTAGATGAGGGAGGGGTCTGGGAGACCCAGTACTTC,CASSLDEGGVWETQYF
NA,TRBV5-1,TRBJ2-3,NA,TGCGCCAGCAGCTTCACTGCAGATACGCAGTATTTT,CASSFTADTQYF
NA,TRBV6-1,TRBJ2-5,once,TGTGCCAGCACTATAATGGGCCAAGAGACCCAGTACTTC,CASTIMGQETQYF
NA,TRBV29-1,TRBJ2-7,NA,TGCAGCGTTTCTCTAGGCGCCCCCCACGAGCAGTACTTC,CSVSLGAPHEQYF
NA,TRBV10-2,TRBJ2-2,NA,TGCGCCAGCAGCAACGGGAACACCGGGGAGCTGTTTTTT,CASSNGNTGELFF
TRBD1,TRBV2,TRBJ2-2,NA,TGTGCCAGCAGTGCGTTGGACAGGGAGGCAGGGGAGCTGTTTTTT,CASSALDREAGELFF
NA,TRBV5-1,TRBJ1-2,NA,TGCGCCAGCAGCTTGGAAGGGAGGAATGGCTACACCTTC,CASSLEGRNGYTF
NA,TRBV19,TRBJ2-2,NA,TGTGCCAGTAGTATCAGGGAGGCCTCCGGGGAGCTGTTTTTT,CASSIREASGELFF
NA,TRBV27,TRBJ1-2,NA,TGTGCCAGCAGTTTTACCCCGGCCGGCGGCTATGGCTACACCTTC,CASSFTPAGGYGYTF
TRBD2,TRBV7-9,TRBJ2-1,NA,TGTGCCAGCAGCAGAGGGACTAGCGGGAGAAATGAGCAGTTCTTC,CASSRGTSGRNEQFF
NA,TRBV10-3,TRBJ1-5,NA,TGTGCCATCAGTGATTTAGGGGTCGGATCTCAGCCCCAGCATTTT,CAISDLGVGSQPQHF
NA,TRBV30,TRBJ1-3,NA,TGTGCCTGGAAGGGCTCTGGAAACACCATATATTTT,CAWKGSGNTIYF
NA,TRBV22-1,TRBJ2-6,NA,TGTCCTGGGAGAGGCGCATGCGAACAAAGTCGGGCCAACGTCCTGACTTTC,CPGRGACEQSRANVLTF
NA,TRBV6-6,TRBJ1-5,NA,TGTGCCAGCAGTTACAGATCAGGTGGGAATAATCAGCCCCAGCATTTT,CASSYRSGGNNQPQHF
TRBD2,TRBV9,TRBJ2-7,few,TGTGCCAGCAGCCCTCGGGTGGTAGCGGGGGCCTACGAGCAGTACTTC,CASSPRVVAGAYEQYF
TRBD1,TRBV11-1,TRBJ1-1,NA,TGTGCCAGCAGCCCCCGGGACAGATCGAACACTGAAGCTTTCTTT,CASSPRDRSNTEAFF
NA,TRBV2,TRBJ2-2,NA,TGTGCCATCCCGGCAGGGAGAAGCACCGGGGAGCTGTTTTTT,CAIPAGRSTGELFF
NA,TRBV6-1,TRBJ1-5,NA,TGTGCCAGCAGTGAAGGGGGGGGCTATAGCAATCAGCCCCAGCATTTT,CASSEGGGYSNQPQHF
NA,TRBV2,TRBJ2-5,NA,TGTGCCAGCAGGGTTCAAGAGACCCAGTACTTC,CASRVQETQYF
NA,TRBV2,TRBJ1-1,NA,TGTGCCAGCCAAAAGGAGGGGGGGAGGGCTGAAGCTTTCTTT,CASQKEGGRAEAFF
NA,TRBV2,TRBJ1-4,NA,TGTGCCAGCCAAACAGGTTGCCGAGGAGAAAAACTGTTTTTT,CASQTGCRGEKLFF
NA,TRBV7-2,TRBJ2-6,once,TGTGCCAGCAGCCCCGGGGCAGCCAGCTCTGGGGCCAACGTCCTGACTTTC,CASSPGAASSGANVLTF
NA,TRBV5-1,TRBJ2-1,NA,TGCGCCAGCAGCTTGGCGTCGTCTCTCAATGAGCAGTTCTTC,CASSLASSLNEQFF
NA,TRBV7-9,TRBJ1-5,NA,TGTGCCAGCAGCTCGGATCGCAATCAGCCCCAGCATTTT,CASSSDRNQPQHF
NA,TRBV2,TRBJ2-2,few,TGTGCCAGCAGTGAAGGGAAAATAGCGCCCGGGGAGCTGTTTTTT,CASSEGKIAPGELFF
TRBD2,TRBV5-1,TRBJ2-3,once,TGCGCCAGCAGCTTGGAAGGCGGGAGGGATACGCAGTATTTT,CASSLEGGRDTQYF
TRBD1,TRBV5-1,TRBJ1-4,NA,TGCGCCAGCAGCTTAAGACAGGGGGCGCGTGAAAAACTGTTTTTT,CASSLRQGAREKLFF
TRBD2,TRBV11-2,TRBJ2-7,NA,TGTGCCAGCAGCTTTGGGGGGGACCCAGGCATCGAGCAGTACTTC,CASSFGGDPGIEQYF
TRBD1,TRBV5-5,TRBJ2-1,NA,TGTGCCAGCGGGTCACAGGGGGATGAGCAGTTCTTC,CASGSQGDEQFF
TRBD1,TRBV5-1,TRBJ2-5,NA,TGCGCCAGCAGCTTGGGGACAGGGGAAGAGACCCAGTACTTC,CASSLGTGEETQYF
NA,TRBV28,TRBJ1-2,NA,TGTGCCAGCAGTTTAGGACGAAACTATGGCTACACCTTC,CASSLGRNYGYTF
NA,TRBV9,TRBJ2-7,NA,TGTGCCAGCAGCGTAGGGCCGGCCAGCTCCTACGAGCAGTACTTC,CASSVGPASSYEQYF
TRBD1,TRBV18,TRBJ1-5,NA,TGTGCCAGCTCCCCCGGGACAGGGTATCAGCCCCAGCATTTT,CASSPGTGYQPQHF
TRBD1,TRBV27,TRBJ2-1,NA,TGTGCCAGCAGCCCCGGGGACAGGGGGCGGGTCGATGAGCAGTTCTTC,CASSPGDRGRVDEQFF
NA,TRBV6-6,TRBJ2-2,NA,TGTGCCAGCAGTTACGATACCTCTGCCGGGGAGCTGTTTTTT,CASSYDTSAGELFF
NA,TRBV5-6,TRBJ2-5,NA,TGTGCCAGCAGCTGGAGGGGGGTCGATAGGGGGCAAGAGACCCAGTACTTC,CASSWRGVDRGQETQYF